These 6 T cell receptor beta chains came from one sample sequenced in a study of shared clonotypes between healthy human individuals. Using immunoSEQ multiplex PCR, the repertoire was profiled, and TCRdb retains in-frame clones only, with some absent. The sample consists of a few hundred thousand clones, around three quarters of them appearing once. Input material: PBMCs. The receptors stem from a woman aged 40 to 50 in good health. Some clones in this sample may be carry-over from other donors' samples.

The V and J genes are TRBV19 and TRBJ2-7; TRBD1 aligns across 8 bases. Looked up from germline, CDR1 is LNHDA and CDR2 is SQIVND (reference sequence). The CDR3 runs 15 residues. The J segment lost 1 base and the V segment lost 4 bases, leaving 6 bases of the junction unmatched. The CDR3 nucleotides are TGTGCCAGTAGTAAGGGACAGGCGAATTCCTACGAGCAGTACTTC. It encodes CASSKGQANSYEQYF.

The chain links TRBV9 to TRBJ1-2; D call uncertain. The V end was cut by 7 bases, the J end by 4 bases, with 20 bases between. The CDR3 totals 15 residues. Germline V gives CDR1 SGDLS, CDR2 YYNGEE. CDR3 loop: CASGTEGALGYGYTF. The CDR3 DNA follows: TGTGCCAGCGGAACAGAGGGAGCGTTGGGCTATGGCTACACCTTC.

This sequence joins TRBV11-3 and TRBJ2-3, with D perhaps TRBD1 or TRBD2 (5 bases each). Germline CDR1 reads SGHNT; CDR2 reads YENEEA. V was cut by 5 bases and J by 4 bases, with 13 bases left in between. The CDR3 is made up of 14 amino acids. CDR3 loop: CASSLGTWADTQYF. DNA for the CDR3: TGTGCCAGCAGCCTGGGGACGTGGGCAGATACGCAGTATTTT. The whole variable domain, remainder taken from reference TRBV11-3 and TRBJ2-3, is EAGVVQSPRYKIIEKKQPVAFWCNPISGHNTLYWYLQNLGQGPELLIRYENEEAVDDSQLPKDRFSAERLKGVDSTLKIQPAELGDSAVYLCASSLGTWADTQYFGPGTRLTVL.

This clone was recorded only once. The chain couples TRBV5-1 to TRBJ1-3; tentative D call: TRBD1 (6 bases). The CDR3 has 14 residues. Germline lookup yields CDR1 SGHRS and CDR2 YFSETQ. V gave up 4 bases and J gave up 1 base, with 9 bases separating them. The CDR3 coding sequence is TGCGCCAGCAGCGCCGGGACATCTGGAAACACCATATATTTT. It yields the protein CASSAGTSGNTIYF.

About this clone: A single base separates this from a much larger clone, so it may be a read error. Other nucleotide sequences from this sample produce the same CDR3. The chain is built from TRBV29-1 and TRBJ2-5, with D unclear. The V gene lost 5 bases and the J gene lost 1 base, with 8 bases spanning the gap. The CDR3 contains 12 residues. Germline loops: CDR1 SQVTM, CDR2 ANQGSEA. The CDR3 DNA follows: TGCAGCGTTTCATTGATCCAAGAGACCCAGTACTTC. This gives the protein CSVSLIQETQYF.

J is TRBJ2-2 and V is TRBV18, with 10 bases lining up with TRBD2. This CDR3 has 17 amino acids. From germline, CDR1 is KGHSH and CDR2 LQKENI. The junction had 6 bases not matched to a gene; V was cut back by 2 bases and J by 3 bases. The CDR3 protein is CASSPRLAGADTGELFF. The CDR3 DNA reads TGTGCCAGCTCACCAAGGCTAGCGGGAGCGGACACCGGGGAGCTGTTTTTT.